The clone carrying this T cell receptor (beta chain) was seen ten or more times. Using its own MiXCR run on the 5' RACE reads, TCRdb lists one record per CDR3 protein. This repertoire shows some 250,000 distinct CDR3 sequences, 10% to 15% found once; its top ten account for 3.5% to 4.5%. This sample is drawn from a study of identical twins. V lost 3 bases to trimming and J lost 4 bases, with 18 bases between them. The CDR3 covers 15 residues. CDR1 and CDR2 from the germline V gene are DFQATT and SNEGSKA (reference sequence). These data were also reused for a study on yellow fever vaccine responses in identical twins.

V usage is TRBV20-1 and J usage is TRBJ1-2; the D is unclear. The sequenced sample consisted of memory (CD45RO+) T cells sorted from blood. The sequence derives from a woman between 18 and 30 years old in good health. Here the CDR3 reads CSARKASGQVYGYTF. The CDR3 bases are TGCAGTGCTAGGAAGGCCAGCGGGCAGGTCTATGGCTACACCTTC.